This T cell receptor beta chain appears in the sequencing data of a study of blood T cell repertoires in COVID-19. About the research overall: Sources were T cells, B-cell-depleted T cells, or PBMCs; the material itself was cDNA or gDNA.

Germline lookup yields CDR1 LGHDT and CDR2 YNNKEL (reference sequence). V lost 4 bases and J 2 bases, leaving 18 bases between the germline ends. The CDR3 runs to 16 residues. In the authors' workflow: The assay estimated nucleated cells by amplifying reference gene primers. Profiled with immunoSEQ multiplex PCR; TCRdb holds only in-frame clones, not every one. That table is the source of V, J and clone size, and D and trimming were worked out from the DNA. The sample includes tens of thousands of clones, 70% to 90% of them seen just once. Sequenced material: peripheral blood. The clonotype was recovered from a woman aged 70-85 years in a cohort sampled during active COVID-19. This chain links TRBV3-1 (or the pseudogene TRBV3-2) with TRBJ2-7, with D possibly TRBD2 on 6 matching bases. CDR3 protein: CASSRDPGGTPYEQYF. The CDR3 bases are TGTGCCAGCAGCCGGGACCCAGGAGGGACCCCCTACGAGCAGTACTTC.